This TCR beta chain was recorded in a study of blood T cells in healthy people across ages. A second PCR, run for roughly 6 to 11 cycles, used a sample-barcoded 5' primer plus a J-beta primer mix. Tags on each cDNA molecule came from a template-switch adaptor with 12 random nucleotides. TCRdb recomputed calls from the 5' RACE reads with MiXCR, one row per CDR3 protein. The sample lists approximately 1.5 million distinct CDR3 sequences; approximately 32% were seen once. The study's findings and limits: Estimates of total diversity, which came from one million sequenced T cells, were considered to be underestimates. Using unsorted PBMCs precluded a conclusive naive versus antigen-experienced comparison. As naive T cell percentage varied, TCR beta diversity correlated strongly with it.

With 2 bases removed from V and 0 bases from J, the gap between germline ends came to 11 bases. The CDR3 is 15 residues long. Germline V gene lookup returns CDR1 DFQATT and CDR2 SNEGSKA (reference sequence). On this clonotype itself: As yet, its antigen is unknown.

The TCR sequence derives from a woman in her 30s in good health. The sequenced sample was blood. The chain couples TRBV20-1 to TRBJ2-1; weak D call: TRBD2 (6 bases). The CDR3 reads CSARQTRDSYNEQFF. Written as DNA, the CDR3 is TGCAGTGCTAGACAGACTAGGGACTCCTACAATGAGCAGTTCTTC.